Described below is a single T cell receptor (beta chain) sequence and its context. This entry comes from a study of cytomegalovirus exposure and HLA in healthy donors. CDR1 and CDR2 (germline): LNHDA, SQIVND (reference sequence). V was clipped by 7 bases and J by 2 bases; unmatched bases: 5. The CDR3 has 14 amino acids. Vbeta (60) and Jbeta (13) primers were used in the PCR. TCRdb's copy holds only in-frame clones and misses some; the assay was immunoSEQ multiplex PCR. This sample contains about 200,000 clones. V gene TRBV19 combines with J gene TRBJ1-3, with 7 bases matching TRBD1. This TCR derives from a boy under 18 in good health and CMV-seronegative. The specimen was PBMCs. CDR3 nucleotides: TGTGCCAGTACCGACACAGGGGCTGGAAACACCATATATTTT. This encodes CASTDTGAGNTIYF. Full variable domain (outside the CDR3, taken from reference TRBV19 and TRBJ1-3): DGGITQSPKYLFRKEGQNVTLSCEQNLNHDAMYWYRQDPGQGLRLIYYSQIVNDFQKGDIAEGYSVSREKKESFPLTVTSAQKNPTAFYLCASTDTGAGNTIYFGEGSWLTVV.